This T cell receptor (beta chain) was documented in a study of shared clonotypes between healthy human individuals. General study findings and limits: The authors expected sequencing depth to affect clonotype sharing among donors.

In the sorted-subset replicate PCRs, approximately 200 ng DNA, tens of thousands of T cell genomes, was used. TCRdb keeps only in-frame clones here, not all; method: immunoSEQ multiplex PCR. The sample contains 2,100,000 or so clones, approximately 96% of which appear only once. Germline CDR1 reads SGDLS; CDR2 reads YYNGEE. Trimming stripped 2 bases from V and 0 bases from J, with 12 bases between. This CDR3 has 16 residues. A note on this clone: Its antigen remains unidentified.

Naive CD45RA+ and memory CD45RA-negative subsets were split from CD4+ cells. The source of this sequence is a man between 18 and 29 years old in good health. The chain recombines TRBV9 with TRBJ1-3; D gene unclear. The specimen was naive CD4+ T cells sorted from blood. The sample's subset: CD45RA+ positively selected. The CDR3, as DNA: TGTGCCAGCAGCGTCGGTGGGTATTTCTCTGGAAACACCATATATTTT. Its translation: CASSVGGYFSGNTIYF.